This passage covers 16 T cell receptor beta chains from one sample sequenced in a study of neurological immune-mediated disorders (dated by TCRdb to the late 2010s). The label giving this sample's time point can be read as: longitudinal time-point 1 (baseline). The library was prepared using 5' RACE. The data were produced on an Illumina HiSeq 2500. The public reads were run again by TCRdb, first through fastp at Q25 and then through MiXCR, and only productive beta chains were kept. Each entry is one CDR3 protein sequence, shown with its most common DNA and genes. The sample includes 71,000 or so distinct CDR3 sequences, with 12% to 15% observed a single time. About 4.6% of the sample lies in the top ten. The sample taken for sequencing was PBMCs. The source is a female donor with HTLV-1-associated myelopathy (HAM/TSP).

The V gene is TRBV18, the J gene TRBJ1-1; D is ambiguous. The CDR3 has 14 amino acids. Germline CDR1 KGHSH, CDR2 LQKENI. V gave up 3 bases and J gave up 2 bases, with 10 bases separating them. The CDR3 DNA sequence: TGTGCCAGCTCACCCCTGCCCCAAAACACTGAAGCTTTCTTT. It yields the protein CASSPLPQNTEAFF.

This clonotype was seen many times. CDR3 amino acids: CASRWTVGSPLHF. In nucleotides, the CDR3 is TGTGCCAGCAGGTGGACGGTGGGGTCACCCCTCCACTTT. This rearrangement joins TRBV12-3 or TRBV12-4 to TRBJ1-6; D ambiguous. The CDR3 contains 13 residues. V lost 6 bases and J lost 10, with 13 bases in between.

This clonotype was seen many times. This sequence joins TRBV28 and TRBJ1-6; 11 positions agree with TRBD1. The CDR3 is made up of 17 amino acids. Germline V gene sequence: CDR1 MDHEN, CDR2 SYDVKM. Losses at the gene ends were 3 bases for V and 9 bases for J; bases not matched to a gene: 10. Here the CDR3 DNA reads TGTGCCAGCAGTTTCACAGGACAGGGGGCTAGTAGTTCACCCCTCCACTTT. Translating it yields CASSFTGQGASSSPLHF.

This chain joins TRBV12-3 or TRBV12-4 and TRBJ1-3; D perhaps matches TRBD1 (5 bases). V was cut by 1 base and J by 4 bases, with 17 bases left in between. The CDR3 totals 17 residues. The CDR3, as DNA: TGTGCCAGCAGTTTAGTTGAGGGGATAAGATCCGGAAACACCATATATTTT. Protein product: CASSLVEGIRSGNTIYF.

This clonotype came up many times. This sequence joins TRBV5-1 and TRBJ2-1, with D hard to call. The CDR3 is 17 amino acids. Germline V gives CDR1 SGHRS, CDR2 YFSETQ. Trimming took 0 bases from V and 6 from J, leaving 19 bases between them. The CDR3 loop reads CASSLANWVEVVNEQFF. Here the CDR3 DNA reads TGCGCCAGCAGCTTGGCGAATTGGGTAGAGGTAGTCAATGAGCAGTTCTTC.

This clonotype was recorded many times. CDR3 loop: CASRAAGQPQHF. For the CDR3, the DNA is TGTGCCAGCAGGGCGGCGGGTCAGCCCCAGCATTTT. The chain couples TRBV12-3 or TRBV12-4 to TRBJ1-5, with D unresolved. Trimming cost V 6 bases and J 6 bases, with 9 bases left between them. The CDR3 runs to 12 residues.

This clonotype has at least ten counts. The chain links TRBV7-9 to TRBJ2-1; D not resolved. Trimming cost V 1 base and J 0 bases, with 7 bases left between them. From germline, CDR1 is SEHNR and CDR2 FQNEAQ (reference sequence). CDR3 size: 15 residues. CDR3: CASSLVENSYNEQFF. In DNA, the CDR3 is TGTGCCAGCAGCTTAGTGGAGAACTCCTACAATGAGCAGTTCTTC.

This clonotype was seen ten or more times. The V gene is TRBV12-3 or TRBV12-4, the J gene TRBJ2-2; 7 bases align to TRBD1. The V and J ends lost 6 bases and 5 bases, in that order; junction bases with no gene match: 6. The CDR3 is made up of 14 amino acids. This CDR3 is CASRRQGPTGELFF. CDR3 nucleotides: TGTGCCAGCAGGAGACAGGGCCCGACCGGGGAGCTGTTTTTT.

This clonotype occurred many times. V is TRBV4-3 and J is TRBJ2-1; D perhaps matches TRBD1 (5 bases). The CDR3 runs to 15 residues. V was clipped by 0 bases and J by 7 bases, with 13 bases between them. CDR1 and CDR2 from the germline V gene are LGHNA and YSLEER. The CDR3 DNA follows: TGCGCCAGCAGCCAAGATAAAACAGGATGGAATGAGCAGTTCTTC. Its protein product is CASSQDKTGWNEQFF.

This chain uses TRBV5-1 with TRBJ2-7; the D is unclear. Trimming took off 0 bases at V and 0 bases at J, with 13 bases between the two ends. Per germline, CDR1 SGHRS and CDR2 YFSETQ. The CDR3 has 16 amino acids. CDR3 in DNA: TGCGCCAGCAGCTTGGGTCTCGGTTACCTCTCCTACGAGCAGTACTTC. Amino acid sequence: CASSLGLGYLSYEQYF.

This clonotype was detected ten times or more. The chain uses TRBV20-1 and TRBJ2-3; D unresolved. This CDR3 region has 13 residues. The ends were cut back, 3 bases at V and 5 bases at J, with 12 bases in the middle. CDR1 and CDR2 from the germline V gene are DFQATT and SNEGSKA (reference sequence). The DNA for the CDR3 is TGCAGTGCTAGTTCCCCCGAGGTAGATACGCAGTATTTT. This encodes CSASSPEVDTQYF.

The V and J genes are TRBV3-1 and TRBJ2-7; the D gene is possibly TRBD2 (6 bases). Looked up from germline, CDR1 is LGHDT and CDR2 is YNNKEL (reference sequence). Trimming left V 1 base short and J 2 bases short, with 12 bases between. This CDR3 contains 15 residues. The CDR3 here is CASSQGLGGAYEQYF. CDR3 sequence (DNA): TGTGCCAGCAGCCAAGGACTAGGCGGGGCCTACGAGCAGTACTTC.

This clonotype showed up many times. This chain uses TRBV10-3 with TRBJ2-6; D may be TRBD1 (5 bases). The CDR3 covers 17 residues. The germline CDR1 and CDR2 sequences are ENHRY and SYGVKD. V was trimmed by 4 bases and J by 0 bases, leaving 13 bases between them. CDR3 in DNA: TGTGCCATCAGTGCCGGACGGACACTCTCTGGGGCCAACGTCCTGACTTTC. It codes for CAISAGRTLSGANVLTF.

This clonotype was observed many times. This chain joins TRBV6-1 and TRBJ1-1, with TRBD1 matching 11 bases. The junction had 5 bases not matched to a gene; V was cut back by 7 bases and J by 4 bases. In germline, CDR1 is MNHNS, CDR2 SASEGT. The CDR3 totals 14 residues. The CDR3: CASNLGQGGTEAFF. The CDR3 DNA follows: TGTGCCAGCAACCTGGGACAGGGGGGCACTGAAGCTTTCTTT.

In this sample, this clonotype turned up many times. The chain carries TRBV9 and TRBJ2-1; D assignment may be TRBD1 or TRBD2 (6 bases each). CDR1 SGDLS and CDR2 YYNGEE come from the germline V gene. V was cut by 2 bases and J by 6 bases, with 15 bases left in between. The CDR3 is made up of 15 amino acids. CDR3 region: CASSVTTGAFNEQFF. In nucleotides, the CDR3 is TGTGCCAGCAGCGTCACGACGGGGGCTTTCAATGAGCAGTTCTTC.

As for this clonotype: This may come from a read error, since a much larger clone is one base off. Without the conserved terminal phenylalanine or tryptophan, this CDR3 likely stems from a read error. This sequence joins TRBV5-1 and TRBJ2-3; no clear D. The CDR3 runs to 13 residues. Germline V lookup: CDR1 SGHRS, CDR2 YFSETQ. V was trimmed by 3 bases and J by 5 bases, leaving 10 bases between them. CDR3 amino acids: CASSSAIGDTQYV. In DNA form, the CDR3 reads TGCGCCAGCAGCTCGGCCATTGGAGATACGCAGTATGTT.